The clone carrying this T cell receptor (beta chain) appeared a few times. The antigen is unknown. These data originate in a study of beta chain features in type 1 diabetes. Across the study: Investigators examined some 110,000,000 sorted cells across all samples.

Expressed TCRB transcripts got sequenced, as all isolated RNA was reverse transcribed. Measured with immunoSEQ multiplex PCR; TCRdb has only the in-frame clones, and not every one. The sample carries about 260,000 clones, around 24% recorded once. Study-wide findings and caveats: Across all four CD4+ subsets, people with type 1 diabetes showed modestly shorter TCRB CDR3s.

V dropped 3 bases and J dropped 4 bases, with 12 bases sitting between them. The germline CDR1 and CDR2 sequences are KGHSH and LQKENI. The CDR3 sequence is 14 residues long. This receptor was taken from a woman in her 30s with type 1 diabetes. Sequencing input: naive CD4+ T cells from blood. The rearrangement links TRBV18 to TRBJ2-5; tentative D call: TRBD1 (6 bases). CDR3 sequence (DNA): TGTGCCAGCTCACCGGACAGTTTACGAGAGACCCAGTACTTC. This encodes CASSPDSLRETQYF.